This T cell receptor (beta chain) was sequenced in a study of T cell repertoires in cytomegalovirus infection. Study-wide context: Matching HLA type and CMV infection were both indicated by public TCR beta signatures.

A single record per CDR3 protein comes from TCRdb applying MiXCR to the reads. This table holds 170,000 or so distinct CDR3 sequences, 15% to 20% found once. Germline V CDR1 and CDR2: SGHTA, FQGNSA. Trimming cost V 4 bases and J 2 bases, with 12 bases left between them. The length of the CDR3 is 14 residues. The source material was CD8+ T cells from PBMCs. The receptor was isolated from a human donor in good health (CMV status not recorded). Some clones in this sample may be carry-over from other donors' samples. The rearrangement uses TRBV7-2 and TRBJ2-7, with D perhaps matching TRBD2 (6 bases). CDR3 in amino acids: CASSYPGVAYEQYF. The CDR3 DNA follows: TGTGCCAGCAGCTACCCGGGGGTCGCCTACGAGCAGTACTTC.